What follows are 30 T cell receptor beta chains derived from one specimen sequenced in a study of blood T cell repertoires in COVID-19. Profiling relied on immunoSEQ multiplex PCR, and the TCRdb table lists in-frame clones only, not all of them. The sample has tens of thousands of clones, roughly 76% seen once. The sample taken for sequencing was peripheral blood. These TCRs come from a woman aged 50 to 60 with acute or convalescent COVID-19.

The chain is built from TRBV27 and TRBJ1-6; 9 nucleotides line up with TRBD1. The germline V gene encodes CDR1 MNHEY and CDR2 SMNVEV (reference sequence). With V trimmed by 6 bases and J by 2 bases, 5 bases remained unmatched. This CDR3 has 16 amino acids. The CDR3 sequence: CASSPDRGTYNSPLHF. CDR3 coding DNA: TGTGCCAGCAGCCCAGACAGGGGGACCTATAATTCACCCCTCCACTTT.

This clone was seen a few times. The V call is TRBV10-3, the J call TRBJ1-1, with 7 bases lining up with TRBD1. J was trimmed by 3 bases and V by 7 bases; bases with no gene match: 5. This CDR3 is 13 amino acids long. CDR1 and CDR2 (germline): ENHRY, SYGVKD. The CDR3 spells CAINRQGDTEAFF. CDR3 bases: TGTGCCATCAATAGACAGGGTGACACTGAAGCTTTCTTT.

This clone was found a few times. The chain employs TRBV28 and TRBJ1-1, with D unresolved. Germline V gene data show CDR1 as MDHEN and CDR2 as SYDVKM. The CDR3 is made up of 12 amino acids. V was trimmed by 5 bases and J by 3 bases, leaving 7 bases between them. CDR3 DNA: TGTGCCAGCAGTCCGGGGTACACTGAAGCTTTCTTT. Its protein is CASSPGYTEAFF.

The chain is built from TRBV19 and TRBJ1-5; D is unresolved. The CDR3 runs 16 residues. Trimming removed 3 bases at V and 3 bases at J, with 15 bases between. In germline, CDR1 is LNHDA, CDR2 SQIVND (reference sequence). CDR3 nucleotide sequence: TGTGCCAGTAGTATCAATTATCGGGGATCCAATCAGCCCCAGCATTTT. Protein: CASSINYRGSNQPQHF.

This rearrangement joins TRBV5-1 to TRBJ2-1, with a tentative D call TRBD1 (5 bases). V was cut by 0 bases and J by 7 bases, with 11 bases left in between. CDR1 SGHRS and CDR2 YFSETQ come from the germline V gene. The CDR3 is 14 residues long. The CDR3 DNA is TGCGCCAGCAGCTTGGAAGCAGGGTTGAATGAGCAGTTCTTC. This gives the protein CASSLEAGLNEQFF.

The chain uses TRBV10-3 and TRBJ1-5; TRBD1 matches 8 bases. Per the germline V gene, CDR1 is ENHRY and CDR2 is SYGVKD. The junction had 2 bases not matched to a gene; V was cut back by 4 bases and J by 6 bases. The CDR3 runs to 13 residues. In DNA form, the CDR3 reads TGTGCCATCAGTGTAGACAGGGGTCAGCCCCAGCATTTT. Its translation is CAISVDRGQPQHF.

The CDR3 DNA follows: TGTGCCAGCAGAGCCGTTGGGCAGGGAGGGTCCTATGGCTACACCTTC. Translating gives CASRAVGQGGSYGYTF. The chain couples TRBV11-2 to TRBJ1-2; D may be TRBD1 (5 bases). In germline, CDR1 is SGHAT, CDR2 FQNNGV. V shed 6 bases and J shed 4 bases, with 21 bases lying between them. The CDR3 consists of 16 residues.

V is TRBV9 and J is TRBJ2-3; 8 nucleotides match TRBD2. CDR1 SGDLS and CDR2 YYNGEE come from the germline V gene. This CDR3 spans 16 amino acids. J lost 4 bases, V lost 4 bases, and 11 bases had no gene match. The CDR3 DNA follows: TGTGCCAGCAGCCCTAACACCGGGACTAGGGCAGATACGCAGTATTTT. It is translated as CASSPNTGTRADTQYF.

The chain employs TRBV27 and TRBJ1-6, with 7 nucleotides matching TRBD1. This CDR3 is built from 14 residues. Germline CDR1 MNHEY, CDR2 SMNVEV (reference sequence). The ends lost 6 bases at V and 5 bases at J; junction bases unmatched: 4. The CDR3 sequence is CASRPGQDNSPLHF. CDR3 in DNA: TGTGCCAGCAGACCCGGACAGGATAATTCACCCCTCCACTTT.

V is TRBV6-2 or TRBV6-3 and J is TRBJ2-1, with TRBD2 identical over 15 bases. J gave up 10 bases and V 2 bases, and 3 bases lay outside the gene matches. CDR1 and CDR2 from the germline V gene are MNHEY and SVGEGT. The CDR3 runs 15 residues. As DNA, the CDR3 is TGTGCCAGCAGTTACGGACTAGCGGGGGGGCTCGAGCAGTTCTTC. Protein: CASSYGLAGGLEQFF.

The genes are TRBV19 and TRBJ1-1; no clear D gene. With 3 bases removed from V and 0 bases from J, the gap between germline ends came to 17 bases. The CDR3 contains 17 residues. Germline CDR1 reads LNHDA; CDR2 reads SQIVND (reference sequence). This chain's CDR3 is CASSIQGRSGMNTEAFF. The DNA of the CDR3 is TGTGCCAGTAGTATCCAAGGCAGGTCGGGAATGAACACTGAAGCTTTCTTT.

This clone has a handful of counts. V is TRBV6-2 or TRBV6-3 and J is TRBJ1-5; the D is unclear. The CDR3 runs to 16 residues. Deletions cut 2 bases from V and 2 bases from J, with 13 bases between. CDR1 and CDR2 from the germline V gene are MNHEY and SVGEGT. CDR3 sequence: CASSYGGGWRNQPQHF. The CDR3 DNA is TGTGCCAGCAGTTACGGAGGAGGTTGGCGCAATCAGCCCCAGCATTTT.

The rearrangement links TRBV7-3 to TRBJ2-1; 13 nucleotides match TRBD2. This CDR3 is built from 15 residues. The germline CDR1 and CDR2 sequences are SGHTA and FQGTGA. Trimming took 5 bases from V and 8 from J; bases not matched to a gene: 6. The CDR3 coding sequence is TGTGCCAGCAGCCGAACTAGCGGGGGGGCCGATGAGCAGTTCTTC. It is translated as CASSRTSGGADEQFF.

This chain connects TRBV6-1 to TRBJ1-1; D is undetermined. Trimming removed 2 bases at V and 3 bases at J, with 4 bases between. CDR1 MNHNS and CDR2 SASEGT come from the germline V gene. The CDR3 is made up of 12 amino acids. For the CDR3, the DNA is TGTGCCAGCAGTGAATTAGACACTGAAGCTTTCTTT. It specifies CASSELDTEAFF.

The gene calls are TRBV3-1 (or the pseudogene TRBV3-2) and TRBJ1-3; D not certain. The CDR3 sequence is 15 residues long. The germline gives CDR1 LGHDT, CDR2 YNNKEL (reference sequence). Trimming took off 3 bases at V and 0 bases at J, with 9 bases between the two ends. CDR3 sequence reads: CASSQVHNSGNTIYF. The CDR3 nucleotides read TGTGCCAGCAGCCAGGTCCACAACTCTGGAAACACCATATATTTT.

This clone showed up just a few times. The chain carries TRBV19 and TRBJ1-1; TRBD1 is a possible D gene (5 bases). V lost 2 bases, J lost 3 bases, and 10 bases lay in between. The CDR3 covers 14 residues. The germline CDR1 and CDR2 sequences are LNHDA and SQIVND (reference sequence). This CDR3 reads CASSIMGRDTEAFF. As DNA, the CDR3 is TGTGCCAGTAGTATAATGGGCAGGGACACTGAAGCTTTCTTT.

The chain carries TRBV6-5 and TRBJ1-1; D ambiguous. The CDR3 has 14 amino acids. V lost 6 bases, J lost 4 bases, and 15 bases lay in between. The germline V gene has CDR1 MNHEY and CDR2 SVGAGI. The CDR3 region has the DNA TGTGCCAGCAGCTATAGGCGGGTGAGCACTGAAGCTTTCTTT. Its protein is CASSYRRVSTEAFF.

The chain recombines TRBV5-1 with TRBJ1-2; TRBD1 aligns across 8 bases. The V segment lost 4 bases and the J segment 2 bases; nucleotides outside the gene matches: 7. CDR3 length: 15 amino acids. CDR1 and CDR2 from the germline V gene are SGHRS and YFSETQ. CDR3 amino acids: CASSPGQGENYGYTF. The DNA of the CDR3 is TGCGCCAGCAGCCCTGGACAGGGCGAAAACTATGGCTACACCTTC.

V usage is TRBV10-3 and J usage is TRBJ2-7; D is perhaps TRBD2 (7 bases). Germline-derived CDR1 and CDR2 are ENHRY and SYGVKD. The CDR3 totals 17 residues. Trimming shortened V by 7 bases and J by 6 bases, and 28 bases separated the two germline ends. The CDR3 DNA reads as TGTGCCATCATCATGGCCGGCCCGGGGGGCAGCGGAGGCGAGCAGTACTTC. It yields the protein CAIIMAGPGGSGGEQYF.

The chain has TRBV5-4 and TRBJ2-7; 11 nucleotides match TRBD1. The CDR3 is 16 amino acids. The germline gives CDR1 SGHNT, CDR2 YYREEE (reference sequence). J gave up 4 bases and V 4 bases, and 10 bases lay outside the gene matches. DNA for the CDR3: TGTGCCAGCAGCCGGAGGACAGGGGGCAGTAAATACGAGCAGTACTTC. This translates into CASSRRTGGSKYEQYF.

CDR3 nucleotide sequence: TGTGCCAGTCAAGGATTAGCGGGAAATAGATACAATGAGCAGTTCTTC. This gives the protein CASQGLAGNRYNEQFF. The V call is TRBV19, the J call TRBJ2-1; TRBD2 matches at 8 bases. This CDR3 region has 16 residues. Germline V lookup: CDR1 LNHDA, CDR2 SQIVND (reference sequence). V lost 8 bases, J lost 4 bases, and 13 bases stayed unmatched.

The genes are TRBV7-8 and TRBJ1-1, with 8 positions matching TRBD1. Trimming cost V 5 bases and J 0 bases; bases outside gene matches: 5. CDR1 is SGHVS, CDR2 FQNEAQ, per germline. CDR3 size: 15 residues. The CDR3 DNA reads as TGTGCCAGCAGCCTTAAACAGGGGGTGAACACTGAAGCTTTCTTT. Translated: CASSLKQGVNTEAFF.

This clone was observed a few times. The chain couples TRBV15 to TRBJ1-2; a weak D match, TRBD1 (6 bases). V was cut by 5 bases and J by 4 bases, with 17 bases left in between. The germline V gene has CDR1 LNHNV and CDR2 YYDKDF (reference sequence). The length of the CDR3 is 15 residues. CDR3 in DNA: TGTGCCACCAGCCCTAATGGGGGCACTTCCTATGGCTACACCTTC. Amino acids: CATSPNGGTSYGYTF.

The rearrangement joins TRBV28 to TRBJ2-3; the D gene is possibly TRBD2 (6 bases). This CDR3 comprises 15 residues. In germline, CDR1 is MDHEN, CDR2 SYDVKM. V dropped 6 bases and J dropped 3 bases, with 16 bases sitting between them. The DNA for the CDR3 is TGTGCCAGCAGCTTGGGAGGAACGCGGACAGATACGCAGTATTTT. Amino acid sequence: CASSLGGTRTDTQYF.

The rearrangement uses TRBV6-1 and TRBJ2-4, with TRBD2 matching over 14 bases. The J segment lost 6 bases and the V segment lost 1 base, leaving 8 bases of the junction unmatched. From germline, CDR1 is MNHNS and CDR2 SASEGT. CDR3 length equals 18 residues. The CDR3 DNA is TGTGCCAGCAGTGAAGACTGGACTAGCGGGGGGATAGGAAACATTCAGTACTTC. Encoded protein: CASSEDWTSGGIGNIQYF.

This chain links TRBV5-6 with TRBJ1-1, with 7 bases identical to TRBD1. The junction had 9 bases not matched to a gene; V was cut back by 2 bases and J by 2 bases. The CDR3 runs 16 residues. Germline V gene data show CDR1 as SGHDT and CDR2 as YYEEEE. This chain's CDR3 is CASSLFVGTVNTEAFF. CDR3 in DNA: TGTGCCAGCAGCTTATTTGTCGGGACAGTAAACACTGAAGCTTTCTTT.

This clone has only a few counts. This chain joins TRBV7-9 and TRBJ2-2, with a weak D call TRBD2 (5 bases). V shed 4 bases and J shed 3 bases, with 15 bases lying between them. This CDR3 region has 16 residues. Germline CDR1 SEHNR, CDR2 FQNEAQ (reference sequence). CDR3 sequence: CASSSTRPGYTGELFF. As DNA, the CDR3 is TGTGCCAGCAGCTCGACCAGACCGGGGTACACCGGGGAGCTGTTTTTT.

This sequence joins TRBV6-5 and TRBJ1-6, with a tentative D call TRBD1 (6 bases). Germline loops: CDR1 MNHEY, CDR2 SVGAGI. The CDR3 is 13 amino acids. Trimming stripped 9 bases from V and 6 bases from J, with 12 bases between. The DNA of the CDR3 is TGTGCCAGGTACAGGGTAAGTAATTCACCCCTCCACTTT. Residues: CARYRVSNSPLHF.

This clone was found a few times. The V and J genes are TRBV19 and TRBJ1-1; 7 nucleotides match TRBD1. This CDR3 contains 15 residues. Unmatched junction bases numbered 6, after V lost 5 bases and J lost 0 bases. CDR1 is LNHDA, CDR2 SQIVND, per germline (reference sequence). The CDR3 region is CASSFEQGLNTEAFF. CDR3 DNA: TGTGCCAGTAGTTTCGAACAGGGGCTGAACACTGAAGCTTTCTTT. The whole variable domain, remainder taken from reference TRBV19 and TRBJ1-1, is DGGITQSPKYLFRKEGQNVTLSCEQNLNHDAMYWYRQDPGQGLRLIYYSQIVNDFQKGDIAEGYSVSREKKESFPLTVTSAQKNPTAFYLCASSFEQGLNTEAFFGQGTRLTVV.

The V gene is TRBV29-1, the J gene TRBJ1-1; D possibly corresponds to TRBD1 (6 bases). In germline, CDR1 is SQVTM, CDR2 ANQGSEA. The length of the CDR3 is 14 residues. The germline V and J ends were trimmed by 4 bases and 1 base, with 13 bases remaining between them. The CDR3 region is CSVGGQSRNTEAFF. The DNA for the CDR3 is TGCAGCGTTGGTGGACAGAGCCGGAACACTGAAGCTTTCTTT.